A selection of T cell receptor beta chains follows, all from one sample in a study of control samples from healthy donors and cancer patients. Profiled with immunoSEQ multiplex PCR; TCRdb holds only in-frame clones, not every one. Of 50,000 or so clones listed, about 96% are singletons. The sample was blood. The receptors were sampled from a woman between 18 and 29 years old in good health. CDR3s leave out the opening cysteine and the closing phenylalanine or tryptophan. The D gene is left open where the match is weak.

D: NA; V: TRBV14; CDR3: ASSQEIGPYGYT
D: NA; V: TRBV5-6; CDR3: ASSLSDEQF
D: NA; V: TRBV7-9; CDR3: ASSLPAGDTQY
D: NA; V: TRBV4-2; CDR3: ASSQAGGDTQY
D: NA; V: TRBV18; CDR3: ASSLTGNTEAF
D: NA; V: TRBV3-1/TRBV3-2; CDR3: ASSPTYDRLNTEAF
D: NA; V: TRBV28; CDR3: ASSRSTPSYSNQPQH
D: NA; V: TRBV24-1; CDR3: ATSETTANYGYT
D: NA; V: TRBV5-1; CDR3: ASSLEDSLSNEQF
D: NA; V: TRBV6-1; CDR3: ASSEVLQRVYGYT
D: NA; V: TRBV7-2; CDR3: ASSLAEAVQGIYSYEQY
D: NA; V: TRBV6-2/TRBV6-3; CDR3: ASSSRYEQY
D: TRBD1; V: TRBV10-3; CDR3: AISVDREGLIGYT
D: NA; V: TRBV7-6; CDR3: ASSLAGYQPQH
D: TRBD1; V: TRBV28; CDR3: ASSFLRRDSSQETQY
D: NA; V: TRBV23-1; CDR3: ASSQSGSDEAF
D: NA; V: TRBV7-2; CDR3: ASSIPWTGGTEAF
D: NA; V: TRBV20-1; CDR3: SASHAGTQY
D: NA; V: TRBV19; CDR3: ASSIQGKTNNEQF
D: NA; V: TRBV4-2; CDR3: ASSQNQRETGGTEAF
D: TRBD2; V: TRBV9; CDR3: ASSVGSLAGGATDTQY
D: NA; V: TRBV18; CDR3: ASSQGRGMNTEAF
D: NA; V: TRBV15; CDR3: ATSRLAGQSYGYT
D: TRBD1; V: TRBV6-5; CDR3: ASSSGQGSSPLH
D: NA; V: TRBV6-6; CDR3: ASTSVVSGNTIY
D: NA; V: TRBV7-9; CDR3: ASSPTQGFKPYEQY
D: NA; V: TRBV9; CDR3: ASSVTGAVPGELF
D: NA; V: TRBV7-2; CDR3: ASSGITYEQY
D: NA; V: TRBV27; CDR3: ASSLLTEIKGVMNTEAF
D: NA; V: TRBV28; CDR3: ASSLVGRMPEAF
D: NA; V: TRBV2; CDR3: ASSEPFFYEQY
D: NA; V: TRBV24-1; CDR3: ATSDHSANYGYT
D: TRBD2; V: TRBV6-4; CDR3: ASSGSGGSTDTQY
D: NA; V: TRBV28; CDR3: ASSYTGEQY
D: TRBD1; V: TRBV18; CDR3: ASSQLRQGGSNTEAF
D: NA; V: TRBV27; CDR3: ASSSTAYEQY
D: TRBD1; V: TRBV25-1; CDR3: ASGTGAGYT
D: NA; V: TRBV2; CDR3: ASSTPGSRMSSYNSPLH
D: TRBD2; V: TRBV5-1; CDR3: ASSRTSNHQETQY